What follows are 13 T cell receptor beta chains derived from one specimen sequenced in a study of T cell responses to AZD1222 COVID-19 vaccine. Using immunoSEQ multiplex PCR, the repertoire was profiled, and TCRdb retains in-frame clones only, with some absent. The data show 180,000 or so clones, with just over 90% seen just once and 1.3% held by the top ten. Source: peripheral blood, taken 28 days after the second AZD1222 dose. The receptors come from an adult who received the AZD1222 COVID-19 vaccine.

V is TRBV5-6 and J is TRBJ1-2; perhaps TRBD1 as D (5 bases). This CDR3 has 15 amino acids. CDR1 and CDR2 (germline): SGHDT, YYEEEE. Trimming removed 0 bases from V and 3 bases from J, with 12 bases in between. CDR3 amino acids: CASSLVRQPYYGYTF. The CDR3 bases are TGTGCCAGCAGCTTGGTCCGACAGCCCTACTATGGCTACACCTTC.

This chain connects TRBV27 to TRBJ1-2; 8 positions match TRBD1. Germline V gene data show CDR1 as MNHEY and CDR2 as SMNVEV (reference sequence). Germline trimming cut 5 bases from V and 4 bases from J; bases unmatched to any gene: 9. CDR3 length equals 15 residues. CDR3 in DNA: TGTGCCAGCAGTGCCGGTGGACAGGGTAGCTATGGCTACACCTTC. Translated: CASSAGGQGSYGYTF.

The chain uses TRBV28 and TRBJ2-7, with 10 bases matching TRBD2. This CDR3 has 15 amino acids. Germline V gene sequence: CDR1 MDHEN, CDR2 SYDVKM. V shed 3 bases, J shed 9 bases, and the junction held 11 bases outside the gene matches. CDR3 DNA: TGTGCCAGCAGTTTTGGCCGGTTAGCGGGGGGAGGGCAGTACTTC. Translating it yields CASSFGRLAGGGQYF.

This sequence joins TRBV28 and TRBJ1-5; D ambiguous. The CDR3 spans 14 residues. Germline assignment: CDR1 MDHEN and CDR2 SYDVKM. Trimming pared 2 bases from V and 0 bases from J, leaving 5 bases between. CDR3 amino acids: CASSLEDSNQPQHF. For the CDR3, the DNA is TGTGCCAGCAGTTTAGAGGATAGCAATCAGCCCCAGCATTTT. Together with reference TRBV28 and TRBJ1-5, the CDR3 gives the full variable domain: DVKVTQSSRYLVKRTGEKVFLECVQDMDHENMFWYRQDPGLGLRLIYFSYDVKMKEKGDIPEGYSVSREKKERFSLILESASTNQTSMYLCASSLEDSNQPQHFGDGTRLSIL.

This clone was recorded only once. V is TRBV18 and J is TRBJ1-1; 9 bases are a match to TRBD1. The CDR3 sequence is 14 residues long. Germline V CDR1 and CDR2: KGHSH, LQKENI. The J segment lost 4 bases and the V segment lost 6 bases, leaving 6 bases of the junction unmatched. CDR3 residues: CASSPTGGGTEAFF. DNA of the CDR3: TGTGCCAGCTCGCCGACAGGGGGGGGCACTGAAGCTTTCTTT.

The V call is TRBV5-1, the J call TRBJ2-3; 10 nucleotides align to TRBD2. Germline values: CDR1 SGHRS, CDR2 YFSETQ. The CDR3 loop spans 17 amino acids. Losses at the gene ends were 0 bases for V and 0 bases for J; bases not matched to a gene: 4. CDR3 sequence reads: CASSLAGLAVSTDTQYF. In nucleotides, the CDR3 is TGCGCCAGCAGCTTGGCTGGACTAGCGGTTAGCACAGATACGCAGTATTTT.

The rearrangement links TRBV24-1 to TRBJ1-4; D may be TRBD1 (5 bases). V was trimmed by 3 bases and J by 8 bases, leaving 12 bases between them. This CDR3 comprises 14 residues. Germline lookup yields CDR1 KGHDR and CDR2 SFDVKD. The CDR3 loop is CATSDPPGGEKLFF. CDR3 nucleotide sequence: TGTGCCACCAGTGATCCACCCGGGGGGGAAAAACTGTTTTTT.

The genes are TRBV6-5 and TRBJ1-2; D is unclear. CDR1 MNHEY and CDR2 SVGAGI come from the germline V gene. The CDR3 is 15 amino acids. The V gene lost 0 bases and the J gene lost 4 bases, with 12 bases spanning the gap. The CDR3 loop is CASSYSSSPGYGYTF. DNA of the CDR3: TGTGCCAGCAGTTACTCGTCGAGTCCAGGCTATGGCTACACCTTC.

This chain connects TRBV4-3 to TRBJ2-7; 8 bases map to TRBD1. From germline, CDR1 is LGHNA and CDR2 YSLEER. This CDR3 contains 16 residues. Trimming at V came to 3 bases and at J to 3 bases, leaving 10 bases not matched to a gene. The DNA for the CDR3 is TGCGCCAGCAGCCAGGGGACAGGTTTGCACTACTACGAGCAGTACTTC. Protein sequence: CASSQGTGLHYYEQYF.

This clone showed up just a few times. CDR3 sequence reads: CASSLTGTRNEQFF. Here the CDR3 DNA reads TGTGCCAGCAGCTTAACCGGGACTAGGAATGAGCAGTTCTTC. This chain uses TRBV9 with TRBJ2-1; 8 bases are a match to TRBD2. CDR3 size: 14 residues. Trimming took 4 bases from V and 7 from J; bases not matched to a gene: 7. Per germline, CDR1 SGDLS and CDR2 YYNGEE.

CDR3 residues: CASEGTGVSNSPLHF. For the CDR3, the DNA is TGTGCCAGTGAGGGGACAGGGGTGAGTAATTCACCCCTCCACTTT. V usage is TRBV6-5 and J usage is TRBJ1-6; TRBD1 aligns across 10 bases. The CDR3 extends over 15 amino acids. V trimming: 9 bases; J trimming: 6 bases; junction bases outside the gene matches: 8. Germline V CDR1 and CDR2: MNHEY, SVGAGI.

The chain couples TRBV5-6 to TRBJ2-5; 9 nucleotides line up with TRBD2. The trim removed 4 bases at V and 5 bases at J, leaving 12 bases unmatched. This CDR3 is 16 amino acids long. Germline V lookup: CDR1 SGHDT, CDR2 YYEEEE. CDR3 in DNA: TGTGCCAGCAGCCCGGAGGGTAGCGGGAGAGGTGAGACCCAGTACTTC. This gives the protein CASSPEGSGRGETQYF.

The rearrangement joins TRBV11-3 to TRBJ1-5, with D possibly matching TRBD1 (5 bases). The CDR3 is made up of 19 amino acids. With 0 bases removed from V and 1 base from J, the gap between germline ends came to 19 bases. The germline CDR1 and CDR2 sequences are SGHNT and YENEEA. The CDR3 spells CASSLDHGGLDRSNQPQHF. The DNA for the CDR3 is TGTGCCAGCAGCTTAGATCATGGGGGTTTGGATAGAAGCAATCAGCCCCAGCATTTT.